These 6 T cell receptor beta chains were sequenced from one sample in a study of OX40 agonist ivuxolimab in advanced cancers. Method: immunoSEQ multiplex PCR; TCRdb's copy keeps in-frame clones and lacks some. The data show over 55,000 clones, around 90% seen once. The specimen was CD4+ or CD8+ T cells sorted from blood, collected in a trial of the OX40 agonist ivuxolimab. The receptors were sampled from an adult with an advanced solid tumor such as melanoma, head and neck, liver or kidney cancer.

The J gene is TRBJ2-3, the V gene TRBV2, with 7 bases identical to TRBD1. The junction had 9 bases not matched to a gene; V was cut back by 10 bases and J by 5 bases. The germline CDR1 and CDR2 sequences are SNHLY and FYNNEI. CDR3 length: 13 residues. The CDR3 region has the DNA TGTGCCATAAGACAGGGCTTAGGAGATACGCAGTATTTT. This encodes CAIRQGLGDTQYF.

The rearrangement uses TRBV10-3 and TRBJ1-4; D unclear. The CDR3 spans 15 residues. CDR1 and CDR2 from the germline V gene are ENHRY and SYGVKD. Between the trimmed V and J ends, which lost 3 bases and 1 base, there was a span of 9 bases. Here the CDR3 reads CAISEDLGTNEKLFF. CDR3 in DNA: TGTGCCATCAGTGAAGATCTTGGAACTAATGAAAAACTGTTTTTT.

The V call is TRBV11-1, the J call TRBJ2-2; 11 bases are a match to TRBD1. Germline trimming cut 5 bases from V and 6 bases from J; bases unmatched to any gene: 5. The CDR3 is 15 amino acids. The V gene's germline CDR1 is SGHAT and CDR2 FQDESV (reference sequence). CDR3 sequence reads: CASSPGTGGAGELFF. The CDR3 nucleotides are TGTGCCAGCAGCCCCGGGACAGGGGGGGCCGGGGAGCTGTTTTTT.

This chain links TRBV6-1 with TRBJ2-5; either TRBD1 or TRBD2 may fit D (6 bases each). V was pared by 3 bases and J by 4 bases, with 15 bases between. Germline-derived CDR1 and CDR2 are MNHNS and SASEGT. The CDR3 consists of 15 residues. This CDR3 is CASSDGGRVVETQYF. CDR3 nucleotide sequence: TGTGCCAGCAGTGACGGGGGCAGGGTGGTAGAGACCCAGTACTTC.

The V gene is TRBV6-5, the J gene TRBJ2-5; TRBD2 is a possible D gene (6 bases). The CDR3 runs 14 residues. Trimming cost V 5 bases and J 2 bases, with 12 bases left between them. Germline loops: CDR1 MNHEY, CDR2 SVGAGI. The CDR3 sequence: CASSRGTAQETQYF. CDR3 DNA sequence: TGTGCCAGCAGTCGGGGGACGGCACAAGAGACCCAGTACTTC.

The chain employs TRBV6-5 and TRBJ2-5; the D gene is possibly TRBD2 (5 bases). This CDR3 has 11 residues. Germline loops: CDR1 MNHEY, CDR2 SVGAGI. The V end lost 8 bases, the J end lost 4 bases, and 8 bases lay between the germline ends. CDR3 bases: TGTGCCAGCCGGGCGGGAGAGACCCAGTACTTC. This encodes CASRAGETQYF.